The following is a TCR beta chain sequence with its context. This entry comes from a study of blood T cell repertoires in COVID-19. Overall study: The study drew acute and convalescent COVID-19 samples from the United States, Italy and Spain. Nucleic acid was either cDNA or gDNA, and it came from T cells, B-cell-depleted T cells, or PBMCs.

Per the authors' pipeline: By means of reference gene primer amplification, nucleated cell counts were estimated. The data were produced by immunoSEQ multiplex PCR, yet TCRdb's version contains in-frame clones alone and is incomplete. That table supplies the V and J calls and clone size; D and trimming were determined from the DNA. The sample includes about 69,000 clones, approximately 78% of them seen just once. In germline, CDR1 is LNHDA, CDR2 SQIVND (reference sequence). V was shortened by 3 bases and J by 10 bases, with 13 bases between the two germline ends. The length of the CDR3 is 14 residues.

Sequencing input: peripheral blood. The receptor comes from a human donor in a cohort sampled during active COVID-19. The chain employs TRBV19 and TRBJ2-6, with a weak D call TRBD1 (5 bases). CDR3 DNA sequence: TGTGCCAGTAGTATCCGCAGTAAGGGGAACGTCCTGACTTTC. Amino acid sequence: CASSIRSKGNVLTF.